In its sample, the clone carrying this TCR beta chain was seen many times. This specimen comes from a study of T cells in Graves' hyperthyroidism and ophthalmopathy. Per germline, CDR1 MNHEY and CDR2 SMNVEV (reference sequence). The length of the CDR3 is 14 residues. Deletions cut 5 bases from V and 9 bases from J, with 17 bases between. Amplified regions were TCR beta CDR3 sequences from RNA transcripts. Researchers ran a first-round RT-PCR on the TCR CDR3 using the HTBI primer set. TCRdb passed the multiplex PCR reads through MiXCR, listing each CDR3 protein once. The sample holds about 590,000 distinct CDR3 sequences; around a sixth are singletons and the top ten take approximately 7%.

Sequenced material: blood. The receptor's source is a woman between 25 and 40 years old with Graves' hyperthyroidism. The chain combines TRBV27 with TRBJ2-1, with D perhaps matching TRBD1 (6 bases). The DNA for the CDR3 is TGTGCCAGCAGTCGCCTGAATGTACAGGGTGAGCAGTTCTTC. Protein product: CASSRLNVQGEQFF.